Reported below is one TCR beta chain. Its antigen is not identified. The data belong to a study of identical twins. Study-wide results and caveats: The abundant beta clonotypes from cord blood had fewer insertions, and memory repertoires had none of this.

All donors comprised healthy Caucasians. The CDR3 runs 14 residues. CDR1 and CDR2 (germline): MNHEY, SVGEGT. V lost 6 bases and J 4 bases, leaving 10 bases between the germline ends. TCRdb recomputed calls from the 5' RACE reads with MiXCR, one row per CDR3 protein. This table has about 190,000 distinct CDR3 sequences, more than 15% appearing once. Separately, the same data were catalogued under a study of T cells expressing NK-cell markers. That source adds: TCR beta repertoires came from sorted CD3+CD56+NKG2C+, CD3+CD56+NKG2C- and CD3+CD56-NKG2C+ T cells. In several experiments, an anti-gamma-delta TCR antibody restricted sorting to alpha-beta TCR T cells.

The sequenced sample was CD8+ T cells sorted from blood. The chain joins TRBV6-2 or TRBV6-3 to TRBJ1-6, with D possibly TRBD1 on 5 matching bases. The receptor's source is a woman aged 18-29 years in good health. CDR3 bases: TGTGCCAGCAGCCAAACAGGATATAATTCACCCCTCCACTTT. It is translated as CASSQTGYNSPLHF.